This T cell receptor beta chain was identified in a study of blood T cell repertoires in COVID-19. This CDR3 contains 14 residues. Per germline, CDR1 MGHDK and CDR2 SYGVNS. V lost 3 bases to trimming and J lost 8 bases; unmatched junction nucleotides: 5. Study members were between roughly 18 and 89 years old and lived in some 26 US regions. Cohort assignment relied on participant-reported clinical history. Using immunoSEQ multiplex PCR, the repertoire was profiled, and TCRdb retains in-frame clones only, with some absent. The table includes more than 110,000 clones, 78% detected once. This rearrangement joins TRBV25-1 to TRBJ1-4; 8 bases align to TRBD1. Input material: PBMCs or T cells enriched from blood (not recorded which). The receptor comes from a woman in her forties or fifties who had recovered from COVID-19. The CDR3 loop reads CASSDGQGREKLFF. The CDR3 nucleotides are TGTGCCAGCAGTGATGGACAGGGTAGGGAAAAACTGTTTTTT. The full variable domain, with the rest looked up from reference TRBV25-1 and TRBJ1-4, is EADIYQTPRYLVIGTGKKITLECSQTMGHDKMYWYQQDPGMELHLIHYSYGVNSTEKGDLSSESTVSRIRTEHFPLTLESARPSHTSQYLCASSDGQGREKLFFGSGTQLSVL.